The present TCR beta chain was sequenced within a study of blood T cell repertoires in COVID-19 (TCRdb year 2020). Some background on the complete study: Samples covering the acute and convalescent phases of COVID-19 were provided by collaborators in the United States, Italy and Spain. The prospective study material was composed of cDNA or gDNA derived from T cells, B-cell-depleted T cells, or PBMCs. Deeply sampled blood TCRbeta repertoires from subjects exposed to, actively infected with, or recovered from COVID-19 were included in the dataset. The repertoires were made available in a free public database intended to serve as a resource for research on the immune response to SARS-CoV-2. Samples came from the ongoing ImmuneRACE study (first 160 participants) plus 1,254 subjects from 6 global collaborators. A de-identified subject ID, COVID-19 status, age in years and sex were almost always included in the sample metadata. Where available, HLA class I and class II types were obtained from metadata supplied by the sample provider rather than from assay-based typing. Paper-wide results and their limitations: The amount of clinical and demographic metadata varied by source and participant and was provided uncurated.

The immunoSEQ Assay, a bias-controlled multiplex PCR, was used to amplify TCRbeta CDR3 regions from genomic DNA. The paper's data handling went like this. The number of nucleated cells in each sample was estimated from the amplification of reference gene primers within the assay. Sequence reads were collapsed and filtered to measure the absolute abundance of every unique TCRbeta CDR3 rearrangement. Productive Simpson clonality was computed per sample as the square root of Simpson's diversity index over productive rearrangements. Drawn from immuneACCESS, this table holds only the in-frame rearrangements with V and J called that TCRdb kept. Clones are partly lost; checked studies trace under half to an unresolved V gene and leave the rest unexplained. V, J and clone size derive from that table, while D and trimming were established from the DNA sequence. This sample lists about 370,000 clones; 80% to 90% were detected once. 0.95% to 1.1% of the sample is held by the ten biggest clonotypes.

Enrolling through a virtual design, the prospective study's participants ranged in age from roughly 18 to 89 years and lived across roughly 24 United States geographic areas. In the prospective study, participants were assigned to cohorts based on the clinical history participants reported in a screening survey and a study questionnaire. For ImmuneRACE Cohort 3, a participant was defined as recovered based on two consecutive negative NP/OP PCR tests, clearance by a healthcare professional, or resolution of symptoms. In the prospective study, whole blood, serum and a nasopharyngeal or oropharyngeal swab were collected from each participant by mobile phlebotomists. Over an approximately 2-month period, participants in the prospective study had the option of providing additional blood draws and questionnaires. Before DNA extraction, prospective study blood samples were shipped either frozen or at room temperature.

Spanning cysteine to phenylalanine, the CDR3 consists of 13 amino acids. The CDR3 DNA has 39 bases and is translated from base 1. About this clone: Its antigen specificity is not known. At one end the junction does not follow the germline gene, possibly because of a read error.

Specimen: PBMCs or T cells enriched from blood (not recorded which). The sequence joins TRBV12-3 or TRBV12-4 to TRBJ2-2, and perhaps TRBD1 as D gene, on 6 matching bases. This clonotype was obtained from a man younger than 35 who had recovered from COVID-19. This receptor has the CDR3 CASRQGNIGELFF. In nucleotides, the sequence is TGTGCCAGCAGACAGGGTAACATCGGGGAGCTGTTTTTT.